One sample yielded the 25 T cell receptor beta chains listed below, sequenced in a study of high-grade serous ovarian cancer treatment subgroups. Method: immunoSEQ multiplex PCR; TCRdb's copy keeps in-frame clones and lacks some. The sample has 7,500 to 9,500 clones, approximately 84% seen once. Tumor samples were obtained before definitive surgery or chemotherapy. The material sequenced was tumor tissue. These receptors came from a human donor with high-grade serous ovarian cancer.

The chain employs TRBV19 and TRBJ1-3; 11 bases match TRBD1. With 1 base clipped from V and 2 bases from J, the junction kept 4 bases outside the gene matches. The CDR3 is made up of 17 amino acids. Germline V gene lookup returns CDR1 LNHDA and CDR2 SQIVND (reference sequence). The CDR3 protein is CASSIAPGQGAGNTIYF. The CDR3, as DNA: TGTGCCAGTAGTATAGCCCCGGGACAGGGGGCTGGAAACACCATATATTTT.

This clone has just one count. The rearrangement links TRBV7-8 to TRBJ2-3; 10 bases are shared with TRBD2. The CDR3 spans 17 residues. The germline V gene encodes CDR1 SGHVS and CDR2 FQNEAQ. The ends lost 4 bases at V and 0 bases at J; junction bases unmatched: 7. The CDR3 loop reads CASSSKLAGPSTDTQYF. CDR3 DNA: TGTGCCAGCAGCTCAAAACTAGCGGGACCGAGCACAGATACGCAGTATTTT.

The chain links TRBV6-1 to TRBJ1-5; perhaps TRBD1 as D (6 bases). V was shortened by 6 bases and J by 5 bases, with 11 bases between the two germline ends. The CDR3 extends over 13 amino acids. Germline CDR1 reads MNHNS; CDR2 reads SASEGT. CDR3 amino acids: CASSGTPYQPQHF. The CDR3 DNA sequence: TGTGCCAGCAGCGGGACACCTTATCAGCCCCAGCATTTT.

This clone has only one observation. The V and J genes are TRBV5-1 and TRBJ2-7; 9 bases align to TRBD1. CDR3 size: 16 residues. V trimming: 0 bases; J trimming: 5 bases; junction bases outside the gene matches: 9. Per the germline V gene, CDR1 is SGHRS and CDR2 is YFSETQ. The CDR3 protein is CASSLAPDRGFNEQYF. The DNA for the CDR3 is TGCGCCAGCAGCTTGGCCCCGGACAGGGGATTTAACGAGCAGTACTTC.

Only a few counts were recorded for this clone. The V and J genes are TRBV28 and TRBJ1-3; 9 bases fit TRBD1. CDR1 MDHEN and CDR2 SYDVKM come from the germline V gene. The CDR3 length is 14 residues. J gave up 4 bases and V 6 bases, and 4 bases lay outside the gene matches. CDR3 protein: CASRGGQGGNTIYF. The CDR3 region has the DNA TGTGCCAGCAGGGGAGGACAGGGGGGAAACACCATATATTTT.

The chain is built from TRBV9 and TRBJ2-3; D tentatively reads TRBD1 or TRBD2 (5 bases each). V was cut by 3 bases and J by 4 bases, with 15 bases left in between. CDR3 length: 15 amino acids. From germline, CDR1 is SGDLS and CDR2 YYNGEE. The CDR3 DNA sequence: TGTGCCAGCAGCGGGGGACCACCCAGCGCAGATACGCAGTATTTT. It translates to CASSGGPPSADTQYF.

By share, this clone ranks as medium-sized. The chain employs TRBV4-3 and TRBJ2-2; TRBD2 matches at 13 bases. This CDR3 region has 20 residues. Germline values: CDR1 LGHNA, CDR2 YSLEER. V shed 4 bases and J 5 bases; nucleotides not matched to a gene: 16. CDR3 bases: TGCGCCAGCAGCCTCTCTCCCCTACTAGCGGGAGGGCGTGCGACCGGGGAGCTGTTTTTT. Its protein is CASSLSPLLAGGRATGELFF.

V is TRBV4-1 and J is TRBJ1-1, with 8 positions matching TRBD1. J gave up 0 bases and V 3 bases, and 3 bases lay outside the gene matches. CDR3 size: 15 residues. CDR1 and CDR2 from the germline V gene are MGHRA and YSYEKL. CDR3 nucleotides: TGCGCCAGCAGCCACCCGACAGGGGTGAACACTGAAGCTTTCTTT. Protein: CASSHPTGVNTEAFF.

The chain uses TRBV10-2 and TRBJ1-5; D gene unclear. The CDR3 has 12 residues. Germline V gene lookup returns CDR1 WSHSY and CDR2 SAAADI. Deletions cut 10 bases from V and 9 bases from J, with 16 bases between. CDR3 sequence reads: CATQEAQRPQHF. CDR3 bases: TGCGCCACCCAGGAAGCCCAGCGGCCCCAGCATTTT.

This rearrangement joins TRBV18 to TRBJ1-3; no firm D call. V lost 3 bases, J lost 1 base, and 4 bases lay in between. CDR1 and CDR2 from the germline V gene are KGHSH and LQKENI. CDR3 length: 13 residues. CDR3 amino acids: CASSPSSGNTIYF. In DNA form, the CDR3 reads TGTGCCAGCTCACCCTCTTCTGGAAACACCATATATTTT. Full variable domain (missing parts from reference TRBV18 and TRBJ1-3): NAGVMQNPRHLVRRRGQEARLRCSPMKGHSHVYWYRQLPEEGLKFMVYLQKENIIDESGMPKERFSAEFPKEGPSILRIQQVVRGDSAAYFCASSPSSGNTIYFGEGSWLTVV.

The V and J genes are TRBV7-6 and TRBJ1-2; D not resolved. This CDR3 has 12 residues. Germline V gene data show CDR1 as SGHVS and CDR2 as FNYEAQ. Trimming stripped 5 bases from V and 4 bases from J, with 8 bases between. This chain's CDR3 is CASSRKTYGYTF. CDR3 DNA sequence: TGTGCCAGCAGCCGAAAGACCTATGGCTACACCTTC.

This sequence joins TRBV7-8 and TRBJ2-1; 7 bases fit TRBD1. The CDR3 is 15 residues long. In germline, CDR1 is SGHVS, CDR2 FQNEAQ. Unmatched junction bases numbered 3, after V lost 1 base and J lost 3 bases. The CDR3 reads CASSLGRGNYNEQFF. The DNA for the CDR3 is TGTGCCAGCAGCTTAGGCAGGGGGAACTACAATGAGCAGTTCTTC.

This clone came up once. The junction and the germline gene differ at one end; a read error may be behind it. The J gene is TRBJ2-7, the V gene TRBV11-2; a weak D match, TRBD2 (5 bases). CDR1 SGHAT and CDR2 FQNNGV come from the germline V gene. This CDR3 spans 13 amino acids. The CDR3 DNA reads as TGTGCCAGCAGCTCGTACGGTTCAGCGGCGGTAATCTTC. Translated: CASSSYGSAAVIF.

The chain is built from TRBV5-8 and TRBJ1-2, with D possibly matching TRBD1 (5 bases). CDR3 length: 13 residues. Germline V CDR1 and CDR2: SGHTS, YDEGEE. V was cut by 1 base and J by 8 bases, with 12 bases left in between. The chain's CDR3 is CASSLKGMRGYTF. The DNA for the CDR3 is TGTGCCAGCAGCTTGAAGGGGATGAGAGGCTACACCTTC.

The chain carries TRBV7-8 and TRBJ2-5; D gene unclear. V dropped 1 base and J dropped 1 base, with 7 bases sitting between them. Germline V gene lookup returns CDR1 SGHVS and CDR2 FQNEAQ. This CDR3 spans 14 amino acids. The CDR3 loop reads CASSLVASQETQYF. CDR3 nucleotides: TGTGCCAGCAGCTTAGTGGCGTCCCAAGAGACCCAGTACTTC.

A few counts support this clone. The genes are TRBV27 and TRBJ2-7; 8 bases align to TRBD1. CDR3 length: 13 residues. V gave up 5 bases and J gave up 5 bases; unmatched junction bases: 5. Looked up from germline, CDR1 is MNHEY and CDR2 is SMNVEV (reference sequence). The CDR3 coding sequence is TGTGCCAGCAGTCCAGACAGGGGCCACGAGCAGTACTTC. Amino acids: CASSPDRGHEQYF.

This chain connects TRBV7-8 to TRBJ2-2, with 10 bases identical to TRBD2. The V gene's germline CDR1 is SGHVS and CDR2 FQNEAQ. After removal of 3 bases from V and 7 bases from J, the junction contained 11 bases not matched to a gene. The CDR3 loop spans 17 amino acids. The CDR3 reads CASSFSITSGTGGELFF. The CDR3 coding sequence is TGTGCCAGCAGCTTCTCCATCACTAGCGGGACGGGCGGGGAGCTGTTTTTT.

The rearrangement joins TRBV10-1 to TRBJ2-3; 10 nucleotides align to TRBD1. J lost 4 bases, V lost 7 bases, and 8 bases had no gene match. CDR1 and CDR2 (germline): WNHNN, SYGVQD (reference sequence). This CDR3 region has 15 residues. CDR3 sequence (DNA): TGCGCCAGCACCGACAGGACAGGGGGTCCAGATACGCAGTATTTT. Protein product: CASTDRTGGPDTQYF.

This chain joins TRBV7-2 and TRBJ2-7; no firm D call. Trimming shortened V by 1 base and J by 6 bases, and 10 bases separated the two germline ends. The CDR3 has 13 residues. Germline assignment: CDR1 SGHTA and CDR2 FQGNSA. The CDR3 DNA follows: TGTGCCAGCAGCTTAGGTGCGGACGCCGAGCAGTACTTC. Translating it yields CASSLGADAEQYF.

The gene calls are TRBV5-1 and TRBJ2-7; TRBD2 aligns across 10 bases. Germline-derived CDR1 and CDR2 are SGHRS and YFSETQ. This CDR3 region has 18 residues. V gave up 0 bases and J gave up 1 base; unmatched junction bases: 10. CDR3 nucleotide sequence: TGCGCCAGCAGCTTGGGAGCTAGCGGGAGTACCGTTTCCTACGAGCAGTACTTC. Its translation is CASSLGASGSTVSYEQYF. Looking up the rest from reference TRBV5-1 and TRBJ2-7 gives the full variable domain: KAGVTQTPRYLIKTRGQQVTLSCSPISGHRSVSWYQQTPGQGLQFLFEYFSETQRNKGNFPGRFSGRQFSNSRSEMNVSTLELGDSALYLCASSLGASGSTVSYEQYFGPGTRLTVT.

The chain links TRBV7-6 to TRBJ2-7, with D maybe TRBD1 (6 bases). The V gene's germline CDR1 is SGHVS and CDR2 FNYEAQ. There are 16 residues in the CDR3. The V and J ends lost 10 bases and 2 bases respectively, with 24 bases between them. CDR3 nucleotides: TGTGCCATCCATCCCCGATTCAGGGGCCCAGCCTACGAGCAGTACTTC. Amino acids: CAIHPRFRGPAYEQYF. Combining the CDR3 with reference TRBV7-6 and TRBJ2-7 gives the whole variable domain GAGVSQSPRYKVTKRGQDVALRCDPISGHVSLYWYRQALGQGPEFLTYFNYEAQQDKSGLPNDRFSAERPEGSISTLTIQRTEQRDSAMYRCAIHPRFRGPAYEQYFGPGTRLTVT.

The chain joins TRBV30 to TRBJ2-5; TRBD2 is a possible D gene (5 bases). This CDR3 is 16 amino acids long. Between the trimmed V and J ends, which lost 0 bases and 5 bases, there was a span of 19 bases. Germline values: CDR1 GTSNPN, CDR2 SVGIG (reference sequence). The CDR3 region has the DNA TGTGCCTGGAGTGTACTCTTGTCTAGCTCTCGGGAGACCCAGTACTTC. It yields the protein CAWSVLLSSSRETQYF.

The chain joins TRBV27 to TRBJ2-3; 8 nucleotides align to TRBD2. CDR1 and CDR2 from the germline V gene are MNHEY and SMNVEV (reference sequence). The CDR3 has 19 residues. The trim removed 2 bases at V and 2 bases at J, leaving 15 bases unmatched. CDR3 nucleotides: TGTGCCAGCAGTTTACCCTATTTCGTACTAGCGGATTACACAGATACGCAGTATTTT. This gives the protein CASSLPYFVLADYTDTQYF.

DNA for the CDR3: TGTGCCATCAGGGGATTTACAGGGATGGAAGCTTTCTTT. It specifies CAIRGFTGMEAFF. The chain recombines TRBV10-3 with TRBJ1-1; D is possibly TRBD1 (6 bases). Germline CDR1 reads ENHRY; CDR2 reads SYGVKD. The CDR3 spans 13 residues. Trimming cost V 6 bases and J 8 bases, with 16 bases left between them.

CDR3 protein: CASSLKAAPYEQYF. DNA of the CDR3: TGTGCCAGCAGCTTGAAGGCGGCCCCCTACGAGCAGTACTTC. The gene calls are TRBV5-5 and TRBJ2-7; D remains ambiguous. Trimming removed 1 base at V and 2 bases at J, with 10 bases between. Germline assignment: CDR1 SGHKS and CDR2 YYEKEE (reference sequence). This CDR3 contains 14 residues. The full variable domain, completed using reference TRBV5-5 and TRBJ2-7, is DAGVTQSPTHLIKTRGQQVTLRCSPISGHKSVSWYQQVLGQGPQFIFQYYEKEERGRGNFPDRFSARQFPNYSSELNVNALLLGDSALYLCASSLKAAPYEQYFGPGTRLTVT.